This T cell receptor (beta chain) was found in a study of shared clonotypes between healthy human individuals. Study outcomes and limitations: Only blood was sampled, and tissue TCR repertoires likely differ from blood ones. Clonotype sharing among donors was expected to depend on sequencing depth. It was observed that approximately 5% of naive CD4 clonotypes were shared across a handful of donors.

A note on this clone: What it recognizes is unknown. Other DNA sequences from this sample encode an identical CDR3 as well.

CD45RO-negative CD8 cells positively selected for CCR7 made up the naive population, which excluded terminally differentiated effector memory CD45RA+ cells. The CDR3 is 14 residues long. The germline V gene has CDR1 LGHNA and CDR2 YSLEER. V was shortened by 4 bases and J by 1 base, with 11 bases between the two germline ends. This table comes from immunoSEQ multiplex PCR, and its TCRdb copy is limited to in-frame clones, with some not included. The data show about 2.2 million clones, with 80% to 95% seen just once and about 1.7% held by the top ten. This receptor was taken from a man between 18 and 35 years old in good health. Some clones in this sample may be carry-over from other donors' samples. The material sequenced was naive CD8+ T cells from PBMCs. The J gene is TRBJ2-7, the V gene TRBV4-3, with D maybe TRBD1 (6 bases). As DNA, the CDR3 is TGCGCCAGCAGCCCGGGGACAAATTCCTACGAGCAGTACTTC. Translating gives CASSPGTNSYEQYF.